This T cell receptor (beta chain) was identified during a study of blood T cells in healthy people across ages. General study results and limits: Aged donors had fewer naive CD4+ cells and lower diversity than long-lived donors. The percentage of naive T cells correlated strongly with TCR beta diversity.

Combining a sample-barcoded 5' primer with a J-beta primer mix, a second PCR ran for roughly 7 to 12 cycles. MiXCR was run by TCRdb on the 5' RACE reads, yielding one entry per CDR3 protein. The table has 600,000 or so distinct CDR3 sequences, roughly 21% seen once. Germline lookup yields CDR1 LGHDT and CDR2 YNNKEL (reference sequence). CDR3 length: 10 residues. The study drew donors from healthy Caucasian individuals in Russia aged roughly 6 to 95. Extraction yielded at least 6 micrograms of total RNA per sample. This clonotype was observed a few times. Its target is unknown. Mismatch with germline at one junction end may stem from a read error.

The chain couples TRBV3-1 to TRBJ1-2; 7 bases line up with TRBD1. This clonotype was sampled from a man in his 70s in good health. The source material was blood. The CDR3 sequence: CASSGGQMAF. The CDR3 bases are TGTGCCAGCAGCGGGGGACAGATGGCCTTC. The full variable domain, in which reference TRBV3-1 and TRBJ1-2 provide the parts outside the CDR3, is DTAVSQTPKYLVTQMGNDKSIKCEQNLGHDTMYWYKQDSKKFLKIMFSYNNKELIINETVPNRFSPKSPDKAHLNLHINSLELGDSAVYFCASSGGQMAFGSGTRLTVV.